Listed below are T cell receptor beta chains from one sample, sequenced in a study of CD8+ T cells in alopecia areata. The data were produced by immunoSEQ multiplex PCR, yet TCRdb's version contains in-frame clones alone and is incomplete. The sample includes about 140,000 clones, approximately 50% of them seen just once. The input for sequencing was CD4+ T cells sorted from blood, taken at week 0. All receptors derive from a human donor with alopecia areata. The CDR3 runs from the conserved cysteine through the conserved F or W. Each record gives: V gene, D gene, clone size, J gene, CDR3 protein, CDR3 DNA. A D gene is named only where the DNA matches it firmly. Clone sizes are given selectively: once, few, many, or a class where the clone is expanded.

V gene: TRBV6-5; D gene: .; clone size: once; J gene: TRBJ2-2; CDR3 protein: CASRPKGLVTGELFF; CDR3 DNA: TGTGCCAGCAGGCCCAAGGGGCTAGTCACCGGGGAGCTGTTTTTT
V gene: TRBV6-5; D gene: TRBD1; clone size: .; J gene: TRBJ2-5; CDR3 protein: CASSYHGQGEETQYF; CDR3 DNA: TGTGCCAGCAGTTACCACGGACAGGGGGAAGAGACCCAGTACTTC
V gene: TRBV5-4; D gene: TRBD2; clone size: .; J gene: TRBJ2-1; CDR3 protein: CASSFGTSGRVLYNEQFF; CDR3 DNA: TGTGCCAGCAGCTTCGGGACTAGCGGGAGGGTTCTCTACAATGAGCAGTTCTTC
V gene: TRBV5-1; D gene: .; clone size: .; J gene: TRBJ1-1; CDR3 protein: CASSLVAGDSAEAFF; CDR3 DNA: TGCGCCAGCAGCTTGGTGGCAGGGGATAGCGCTGAAGCTTTCTTT
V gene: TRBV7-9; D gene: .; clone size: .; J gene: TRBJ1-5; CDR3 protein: CASSKGTLGNQPQHF; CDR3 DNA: TGTGCCAGCAGCAAAGGGACCCTGGGGAATCAGCCCCAGCATTTT
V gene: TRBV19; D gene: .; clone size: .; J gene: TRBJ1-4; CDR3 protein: CASKSRGNEKLFF; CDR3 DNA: TGTGCCAGTAAAAGCCGGGGGAATGAAAAACTGTTTTTT
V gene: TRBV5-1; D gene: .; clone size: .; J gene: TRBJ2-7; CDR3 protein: CASSFKGTSYF; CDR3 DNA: TGCGCCAGCAGCTTTAAGGGGACTTCGTACTTC
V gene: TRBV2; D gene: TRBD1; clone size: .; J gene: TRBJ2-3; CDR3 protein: CASSGTRGRGGAESPDTQYF; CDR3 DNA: TGTGCCAGCAGTGGGACCAGGGGGCGCGGTGGGGCCGAGTCCCCAGATACGCAGTATTTT
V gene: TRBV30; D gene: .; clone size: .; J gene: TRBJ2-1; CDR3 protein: CAWSLPPDLKQFF; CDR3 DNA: TGTGCCTGGAGCTTACCACCCGACTTGAAGCAGTTCTTC
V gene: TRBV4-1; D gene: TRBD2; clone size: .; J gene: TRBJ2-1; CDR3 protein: CASSQDLGGLPYNEQFF; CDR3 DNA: TGCGCCAGCAGCCAAGATCTGGGGGGACTACCATACAATGAGCAGTTCTTC
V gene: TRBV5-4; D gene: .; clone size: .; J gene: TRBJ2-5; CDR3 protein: CASSLNRGLGTQYF; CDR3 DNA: TGTGCCAGCAGCTTGAATCGGGGGCTGGGGACCCAGTACTTC
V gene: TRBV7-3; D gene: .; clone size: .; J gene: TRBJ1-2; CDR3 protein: CASSPGPRVANYGYTF; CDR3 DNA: TGTGCCAGCAGCCCAGGGCCCAGGGTCGCTAACTATGGCTACACCTTC
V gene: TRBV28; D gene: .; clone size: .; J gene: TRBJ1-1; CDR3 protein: CASSLFGYDTEAFF; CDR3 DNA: TGTGCCAGCAGTTTATTTGGGTACGACACTGAAGCTTTCTTT
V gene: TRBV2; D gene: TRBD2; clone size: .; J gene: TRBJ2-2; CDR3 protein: CASSVAGSTGELFF; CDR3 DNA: TGTGCCAGCAGTGTAGCGGGGAGCACCGGGGAGCTGTTTTTT
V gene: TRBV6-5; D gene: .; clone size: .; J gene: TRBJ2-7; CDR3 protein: CASSPGVGQYF; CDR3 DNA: TGTGCCAGCAGTCCCGGGGTAGGGCAGTACTTC
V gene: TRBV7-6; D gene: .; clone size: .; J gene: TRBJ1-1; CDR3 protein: CASSLRDGNTEAFF; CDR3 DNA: TGTGCCAGCAGCCTCCGGGACGGGAACACTGAAGCTTTCTTT
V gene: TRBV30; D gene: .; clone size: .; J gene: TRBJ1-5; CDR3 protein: CAWSAGGFGNQPQHF; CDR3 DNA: TGTGCCTGGAGCGCGGGGGGTTTTGGCAATCAGCCCCAGCATTTT
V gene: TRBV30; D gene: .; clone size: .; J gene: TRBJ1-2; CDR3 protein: CAWSATSSNYGYTF; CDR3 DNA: TGTGCCTGGAGTGCTACAAGCTCTAACTATGGCTACACCTTC
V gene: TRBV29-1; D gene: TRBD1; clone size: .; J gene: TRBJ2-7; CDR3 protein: CSVGKGPGQGIHEQYF; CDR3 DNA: TGCAGCGTTGGAAAGGGGCCGGGACAGGGTATCCACGAGCAGTACTTC
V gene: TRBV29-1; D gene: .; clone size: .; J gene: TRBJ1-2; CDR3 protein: CSVSRTNYGYTF; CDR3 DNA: TGCAGCGTTTCCAGGACAAACTATGGCTACACCTTC
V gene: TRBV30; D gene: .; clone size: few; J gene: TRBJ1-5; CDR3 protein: CAWSAWGGQPQHF; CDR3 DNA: TGTGCCTGGAGTGCGTGGGGCGGTCAGCCCCAGCATTTT
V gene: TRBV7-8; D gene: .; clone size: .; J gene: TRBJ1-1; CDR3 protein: CASSPVGGSGTEAFF; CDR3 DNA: TGTGCCAGCAGCCCGGTCGGGGGCTCGGGCACTGAAGCTTTCTTT
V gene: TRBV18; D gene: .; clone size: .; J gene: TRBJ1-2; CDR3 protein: CASSEADNYGYTF; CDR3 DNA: TGTGCCAGCTCAGAGGCAGATAACTATGGCTACACCTTC
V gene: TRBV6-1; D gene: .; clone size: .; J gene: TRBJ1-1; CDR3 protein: CASRQAERGYTEAFF; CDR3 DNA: TGTGCCAGCAGACAAGCAGAGCGGGGGTACACTGAAGCTTTCTTT
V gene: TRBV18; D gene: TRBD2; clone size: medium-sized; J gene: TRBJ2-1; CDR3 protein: CASSPPRRESSNEQFF; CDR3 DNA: TGTGCCAGCTCACCACCGCGGCGGGAGTCGTCGAATGAGCAGTTCTTC
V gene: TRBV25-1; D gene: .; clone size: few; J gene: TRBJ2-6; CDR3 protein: CASSEDSRGEAGANVLTF; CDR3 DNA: TGTGCCAGCAGTGAAGATTCCAGGGGGGAGGCGGGGGCCAACGTCCTGACTTTC
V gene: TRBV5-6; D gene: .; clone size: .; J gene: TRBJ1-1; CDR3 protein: CASSPLGGTNTEAFF; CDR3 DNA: TGTGCCAGCAGCCCATTGGGGGGAACGAACACTGAAGCTTTCTTT
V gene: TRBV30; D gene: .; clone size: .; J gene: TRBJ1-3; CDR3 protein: CAWSVLPTATGNTIYF; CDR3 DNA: TGTGCCTGGAGTGTACTACCGACAGCAACTGGAAACACCATATATTTT
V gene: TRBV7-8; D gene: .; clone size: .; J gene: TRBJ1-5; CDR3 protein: CASSLNMLSNQPQHF; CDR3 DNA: TGTGCCAGCAGCCTTAACATGCTTAGCAATCAGCCCCAGCATTTT
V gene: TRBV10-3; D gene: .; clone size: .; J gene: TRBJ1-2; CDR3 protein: CACRQAAYGYTF; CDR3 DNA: TGTGCCTGTCGACAGGCGGCTTATGGCTACACCTTC
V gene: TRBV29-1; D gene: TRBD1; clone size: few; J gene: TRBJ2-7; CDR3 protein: CSVSGTATYEQYF; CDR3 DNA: TGCAGCGTCTCCGGGACAGCCACCTACGAGCAGTACTTC
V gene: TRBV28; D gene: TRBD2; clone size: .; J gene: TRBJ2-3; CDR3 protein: CASIMAGVTDTQYF; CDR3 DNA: TGTGCCAGCATAATGGCGGGGGTCACAGATACGCAGTATTTT
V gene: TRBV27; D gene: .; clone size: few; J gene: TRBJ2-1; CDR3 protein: CASSFEAEQFF; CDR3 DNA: TGTGCCAGCAGTTTTGAGGCTGAGCAGTTCTTC
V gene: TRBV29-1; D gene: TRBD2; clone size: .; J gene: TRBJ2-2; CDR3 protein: CSVSGTTNTGELFF; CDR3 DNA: TGCAGCGTCTCCGGGACTACTAACACCGGGGAGCTGTTTTTT
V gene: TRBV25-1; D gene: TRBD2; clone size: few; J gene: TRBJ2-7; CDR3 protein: CASSEYTSGSPNEQYF; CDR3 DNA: TGTGCCAGCAGTGAATATACTAGCGGGAGTCCCAACGAGCAGTACTTC
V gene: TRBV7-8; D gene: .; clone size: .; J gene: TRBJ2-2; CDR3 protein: CASSTTSTGELFF; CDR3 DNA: TGTGCCAGCAGCACGACTAGTACCGGGGAGCTGTTTTTT
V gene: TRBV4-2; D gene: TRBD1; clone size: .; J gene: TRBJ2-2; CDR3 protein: CASSLGTGLNTGELFF; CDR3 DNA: TGTGCCAGCAGCCTGGGGACAGGGTTAAACACCGGGGAGCTGTTTTTT
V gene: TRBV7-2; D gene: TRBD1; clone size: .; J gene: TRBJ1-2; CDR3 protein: CASSLAQGQGIGGYTF; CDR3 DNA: TGTGCCAGCAGCTTAGCTCAAGGACAGGGGATCGGTGGCTACACCTTC
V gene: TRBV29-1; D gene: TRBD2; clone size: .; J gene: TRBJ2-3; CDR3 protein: CSASGTLNTDTQYF; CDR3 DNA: TGCAGCGCCAGCGGGACTCTCAACACAGATACGCAGTATTTT
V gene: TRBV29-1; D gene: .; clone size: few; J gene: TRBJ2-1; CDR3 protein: CSALSGFGQFF; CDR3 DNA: TGCAGCGCCCTATCGGGGTTCGGGCAGTTCTTC
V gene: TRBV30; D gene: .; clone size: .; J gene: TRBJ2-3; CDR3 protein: CARKSLDSTDTQYF; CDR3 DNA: TGTGCCCGAAAAAGCTTGGACAGCACAGATACGCAGTATTTT
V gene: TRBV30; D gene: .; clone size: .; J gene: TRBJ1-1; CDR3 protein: CAWRRSTEAFF; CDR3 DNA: TGTGCCTGGCGCAGGTCCACTGAAGCTTTCTTT
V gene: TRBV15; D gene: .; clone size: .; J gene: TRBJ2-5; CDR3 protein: CATSSGLKETQYF; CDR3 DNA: TGTGCCACCAGCAGCGGACTAAAAGAGACCCAGTACTTC
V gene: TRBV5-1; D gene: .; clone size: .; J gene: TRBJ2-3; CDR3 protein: CASSYVGTDTQYF; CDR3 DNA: TGCGCCAGCAGCTATGTGGGGACAGATACGCAGTATTTT
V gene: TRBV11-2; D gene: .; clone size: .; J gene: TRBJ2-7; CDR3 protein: CASSLDGRGSIPYEQYF; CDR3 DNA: TGTGCCAGCAGCTTAGATGGACGCGGTAGCATCCCCTACGAGCAGTACTTC
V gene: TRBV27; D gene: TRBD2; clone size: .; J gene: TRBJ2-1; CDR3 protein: CASSPIGTSGRARDQFF; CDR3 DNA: TGTGCCAGCAGTCCTATCGGGACTAGTGGGAGGGCCCGGGATCAGTTCTTC
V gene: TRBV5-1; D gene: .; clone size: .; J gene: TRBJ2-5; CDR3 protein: CASSLQLQETQYF; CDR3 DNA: TGCGCCAGCAGCTTACAGCTCCAAGAGACCCAGTACTTC
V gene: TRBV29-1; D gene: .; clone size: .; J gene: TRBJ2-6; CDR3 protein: CSAVSSGANVLTF; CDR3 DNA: TGCAGCGCCGTGAGCTCTGGGGCCAACGTCCTGACTTTC
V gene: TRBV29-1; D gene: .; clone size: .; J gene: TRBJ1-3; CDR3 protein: CSVRPGGGNTIYF; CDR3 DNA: TGCAGCGTTCGGCCCGGGGGTGGAAACACCATATATTTT
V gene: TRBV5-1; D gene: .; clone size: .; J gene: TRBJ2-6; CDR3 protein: CASSLDLSGANVLTF; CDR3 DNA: TGCGCCAGCAGCTTAGATCTCTCTGGGGCCAACGTCCTGACTTTC
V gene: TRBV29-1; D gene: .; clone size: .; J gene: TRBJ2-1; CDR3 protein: CSAVGDPHLSDEQFF; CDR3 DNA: TGCAGCGCCGTAGGGGACCCTCATTTAAGCGATGAGCAGTTCTTC
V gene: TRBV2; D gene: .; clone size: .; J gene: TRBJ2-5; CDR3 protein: CASRDRRSQETQYF; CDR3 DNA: TGTGCCAGCAGAGATAGACGCAGCCAAGAGACCCAGTACTTC
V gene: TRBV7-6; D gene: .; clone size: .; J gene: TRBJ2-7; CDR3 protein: CASSLEGGSAEQYF; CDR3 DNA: TGTGCCAGCAGCTTAGAAGGAGGGTCGGCCGAGCAGTACTTC